This TCR beta chain was documented in a study of regulatory T cells in long-lasting Graves disease (dated by TCRdb to the early 2020s). Notes on the research overall: Antithyroid drugs had been taken for less than 3 months by newly diagnosed Graves' disease patients. This study used TCR sequencing and RNA sequencing of peripheral blood to compare persistent Graves' disease patients against newly diagnosed Graves' disease patients. A total of 35 or so samples were covered by TCR sequencing, comprising approximately 13 persistent and around 20 newly diagnosed Graves' disease patients. The study took place in China and was registered as a clinical trial.

The sample's time point label, decoded: newly diagnosed GD, antithyroid drugs for less than 3 months. For both TCR sequencing and RNA sequencing, RNA was extracted from PBMCs in TRIzol. The diagnosis of Graves' disease followed American Thyroid Association guidelines. Patients for the study were recruited at an endocrinology department in Xi'an, China. Each patient gave 7 to 9.5 milliliters of peripheral blood, collected in an EDTA anticoagulant tube. Ficoll Paque Plus density gradient separation was used to isolate PBMCs, and no further T cell sorting was done. An Agilent 2100 Bioanalyzer and agarose gel were used to check RNA quality, while a NanoDrop 2000 measured RNA concentration. What the authors observed across the whole study: Compared with newly diagnosed patients, patients with persistent Graves' disease had lower TCR Shannon entropy and fewer highly expanded clones, which suggests clonal expansion. Sequencing and analysis were limited to the TCR beta chain. Preferential use of TRBV28, TRBJ1-2 and TRBJ2-5 was observed in persistent disease, whereas TRBV20-1 and TRBJ2-1 were favored in newly diagnosed disease. The authors noted that the small sample size was a limitation that may lower accuracy. Only peripheral blood was studied, because thyroid tissue, the primary lesion, was inaccessible. Patients with persistent disease shared more public clonotypes (around 2,500) than newly diagnosed patients did (around 930).

Libraries were built with multiplex PCR. TCRdb shows the sequencer as Illumina HiSeq 4000. iRepertoire HTBI primers and Arm-PCR amplification of CDR3 regions were used to construct TCR beta libraries. PCR products were gel purified before sequencing. Per the authors' processing: Gene usage analysis of CDR3 amino acid clonotypes used the approximately 56 TRBV and 12 to 15 TRBJ segments found across samples. Filtered high-quality paired reads were merged into contigs using COPE and FqMerger. BLAST was used to align contigs to IMGT TRBV, TRBD and TRBJ reference genes, and CDR3 was defined according to IMGT. Highly expanded clones were defined as clonotypes with a frequency above 0.1%. Shannon entropy served as the measure of repertoire diversity, while the Gini coefficient captured V-J evenness. A clonotype found in more than one individual was treated as public. The public reads were quality trimmed at Q25 with fastp and then assembled into clones with MiXCR by TCRdb, keeping productive beta chains. Rows matching on CDR3 protein sequence are summarized as one entry with the most common DNA and genes. None of the V and J calls come from the authors' own analysis; TCRdb made them. The sample yields around 250,000 distinct CDR3 sequences; approximately 18% were counted once. The top ten constitute 14% of the sample.

Reading the germline V gene gives CDR1 SGHRS and CDR2 YFSETQ. Inclusive of the bounding cysteine and phenylalanine, the CDR3 is 13 residues long. The CDR3 DNA has 39 bases and is translated from base 1. V and J lose 4 bases and 3 bases, and a span of 7 bases separates them. As regards this clonotype: Its recognized antigen is unknown. Base qualities are not at hand, and no much larger clone is one base apart.

These sequences were also reported in another study, on T cells in Graves' hyperthyroidism and ophthalmopathy. As the second paper documents: Stable Graves' hyperthyroidism was defined as no progression to ophthalmopathy during 18 months of follow-up. Hyperthyroidism patients were newly diagnosed, had a disease duration of under 2 months, and were aged 18 to 65 years. Patients with uncontrolled infections, other autoimmune diseases, pregnancy or lactation were excluded. Diagnoses were based on clinical symptoms, serum thyroxine and TRAb, thyroid ultrasound and orbital computed tomography. The first round of RT-PCR for the TCR CDR3 was performed with the HTBI primer set and the Qiagen OneStep RT-PCR kit. Most expanded thyroid clonotypes (frequency above 0.001) were also detected in blood, suggesting blood repertoires may reflect thyroid immune responses. A model built on a 13 V-J signature distinguished ophthalmopathy from stable hyperthyroidism, reaching 85% to 90% sensitivity and about 81% specificity in cross-validation and 80%/75% in testing. During validation, the model predicted progression to ophthalmopathy a median of about 5.9 months ahead of onset, with around 65% sensitivity and about 72% specificity. A discovery cohort of about 96 patients, 43 with Graves' ophthalmopathy and 55 to 60 with stable Graves' hyperthyroidism, was used to find distinguishing TCR V-J signatures. Prospective prediction of ophthalmopathy was tested in an independent validation cohort consisting of fewer than 20 hyperthyroidism patients and approximately 16 patients who later progressed to ophthalmopathy. The 80 to 100 discovery patients were randomly divided into training and test sets at a 7:3 ratio. In several Graves' hyperthyroidism patients, the study also compared T-cell repertoires from thyroid tissue with T-cell repertoires from blood. Following sampling, methimazole starting at 30 mg daily was given to hyperthyroidism patients, and high-dose intravenous methylprednisolone was given to ophthalmopathy patients. Libraries were constructed in a second round of multiplex PCR, after which size selection and purification were carried out. Paired-end sequencing of the libraries was performed with 100 bp reads on an Illumina HiSeq2000. SOAPnuke was used to process the raw data, throwing out any read that contained adapters or uncalled bases, had a mean Phred below 15, or lacked an exact constant-primer or identifier match. High-quality paired reads were merged with COPE v1.2.5, and unique nucleotide sequences were defined as clonotypes. MiTCR v1.1 was used to align clonotypes to the IMGT TRBV, TRBD and TRBJ reference segments. The analysis was restricted to V-J combinations with a frequency above 0.0001, which together covered just over 98% of the repertoires. The TCS score was defined as the ratio of F50 (clonal expansion) to E x V (chaos), calculated using BLOSUM62-based TCRdist between CDR3 peptides within each V-J. Welch's t-statistics and random forest reduced roughly 540 V-J features to some 14, which were used in a naive Bayes classifier (R e1071). Sample size was not statistically predetermined, and investigators were not blinded to group allocation. The paper reports TCR Vbeta CDR3 sequencing of approximately 140 peripheral blood samples: 43 ophthalmopathy, roughly 80 hyperthyroidism and around 17 progressor patients.

This TCR came from a woman aged 25-40 years with Graves disease. Donor details come from another sample of the same person, matched by shared clones. Sample: peripheral blood mononuclear cells (PBMCs), taken at new diagnosis, from a patient treated with antithyroid drugs. This receptor chain uses TRBV5-1 and TRBJ2-2; a confident D gene designation cannot be given. The DNA is as follows: TGCGCCAGCAGCGTCCAACACACCGGGGAGCTGTTTTTT. Its product reads: CASSVQHTGELFF.